This is a list of T cell receptor beta chains from one sample in a study of cytomegalovirus exposure and HLA in healthy donors. Assay used: immunoSEQ multiplex PCR; TCRdb lists only in-frame clones, some missing. The profile shows approximately 74,000 clones, around 58% of them singletons. Sequencing input: PBMCs. Receptors originate from a man between 25 and 39 years old in good health and CMV-seropositive. The CDR3 runs from the conserved cysteine through the conserved F or W. A D gene is named only where the DNA matches it firmly. The size of a clone is reported for some rows only, either as once, few or many, or as a class for expanded clones.

D gene	V gene	clone size	J gene	CDR3 DNA	CDR3 protein
TRBD2	TRBV2	.	TRBJ2-5	TGTGCCAGCAGCCACACTAGCGGGGGCGGAGAGACCCAGTACTTC	CASSHTSGGGETQYF
.	TRBV6-5	.	TRBJ1-1	TGTGCCAGCAGTATCCTCAGGGGCAACACTGAAGCTTTCTTT	CASSILRGNTEAFF
TRBD2	TRBV7-3	.	TRBJ2-3	TGTGCCAGCAGCTCGACTAGCGGGAGGGCCGCAGATACGCAGTATTTT	CASSSTSGRAADTQYF
TRBD2	TRBV6-4	few	TRBJ2-3	TGTGCCAGCAGTGCTGGGACTAACGGGGCAGATACGCAGTATTTT	CASSAGTNGADTQYF
.	TRBV6-5	few	TRBJ1-5	TGTGCCAGCAGTTACTGGGCTCTCAATCAGCCCCAGCATTTT	CASSYWALNQPQHF
.	TRBV2	.	TRBJ1-5	TGTGCCAGCACTGAGAGGGACTATAGCAATCAGCCCCAGCATTTT	CASTERDYSNQPQHF
.	TRBV11-3	.	TRBJ2-5	TGTGCCAGCAGCTTAATAACACCACAAGAGACCCAGTACTTC	CASSLITPQETQYF
TRBD2	TRBV4-2	.	TRBJ2-1	TGTGCCAGCAGCCAAAGCTCTAGCGGGATCAATGAGCAGTTCTTC	CASSQSSSGINEQFF
TRBD2	TRBV5-1	.	TRBJ2-7	TGCGCCAGCAGCTTGGACGGTCCAGCGGGGGAGGAGCAGTACTTC	CASSLDGPAGEEQYF
TRBD2	TRBV4-2	.	TRBJ2-3	TGTGCCAGCAGCCAAGGACTAGCGGGGGGGCCAGATACGCAGTATTTT	CASSQGLAGGPDTQYF
.	TRBV7-9	.	TRBJ2-7	TGTGCCAGCAGCTTAGGGGCAGGAGGTCCGAGGATGCAGTACTTC	CASSLGAGGPRMQYF
TRBD2	TRBV5-4	.	TRBJ2-5	TGTGCCAGCAGCTGGCCCCCTAGCGGGGGGAACCAAGAGACCCAGTACTTC	CASSWPPSGGNQETQYF
.	TRBV30	.	TRBJ2-2	TGTGCCTGGAGTATCCGACAGTCCGGGGAGCTGTTTTTT	CAWSIRQSGELFF